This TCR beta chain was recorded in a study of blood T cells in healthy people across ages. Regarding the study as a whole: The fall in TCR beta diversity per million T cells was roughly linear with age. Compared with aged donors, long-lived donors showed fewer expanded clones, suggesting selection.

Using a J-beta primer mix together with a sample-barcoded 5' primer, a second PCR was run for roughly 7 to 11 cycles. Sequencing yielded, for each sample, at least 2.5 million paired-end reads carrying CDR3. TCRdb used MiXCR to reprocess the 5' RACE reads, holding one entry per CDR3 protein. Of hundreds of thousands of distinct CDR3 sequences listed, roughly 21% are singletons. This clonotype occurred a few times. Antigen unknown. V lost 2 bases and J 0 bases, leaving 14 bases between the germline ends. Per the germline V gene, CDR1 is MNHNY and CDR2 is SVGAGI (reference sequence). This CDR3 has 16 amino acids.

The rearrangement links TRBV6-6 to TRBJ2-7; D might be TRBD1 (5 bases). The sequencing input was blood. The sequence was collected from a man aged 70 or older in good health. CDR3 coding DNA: TGTGCCAGCAGTTACGGTCAGGGTTCTAGCTCCTACGAGCAGTACTTC. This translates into CASSYGQGSSSYEQYF.